What follows describes a single TCR beta chain. The time point denotes: pretreatment peripheral blood. The number of samples from each patient was between 1 and 8, taken pretreatment and on-treatment. This CDR3 contains 16 residues. Trimming removed 2 bases at V and 9 bases at J, with 22 bases between. Germline CDR1 reads SNHLY; CDR2 reads FYNNEI. The data were taken from a study of PD-L1 blockade in urothelial cancer. Study details: Analyzed time points were 3 weeks (second dose) and 6 weeks after therapy began.

Assay used: immunoSEQ multiplex PCR; TCRdb lists only in-frame clones, some missing. The sample has 50,000 or so clones, around four fifths seen once. The receptor was isolated from a man aged 50 or older with urothelial cancer. This material consisted of PBMCs, taken around atezolizumab (anti-PD-L1) treatment. The gene calls are TRBV2 and TRBJ1-1; D uncertain. CDR3 in DNA: TGTGCCAGCAGTGAACTTGGAGTAAAACCCCGAAAAAAAGCTTTCTTT. Its protein product is CASSELGVKPRKKAFF.